These 10 T cell receptor beta chains share one sample of origin, sequenced in a study of beta chain features in type 1 diabetes. Isolated RNA was reverse transcribed in full, so expressed TCRB transcripts were sequenced. The assay was immunoSEQ multiplex PCR, and TCRdb's table has in-frame clones only and misses some. The sample contains roughly 150,000 clones, almost 8% of which appear only once. These receptors' antigens are unknown. Study results and limitations: Type 1 diabetes patients had moderately but significantly shorter TCRB CDR3s in all four CD4+ subsets.

The material sequenced was central memory CD4+ T cells from blood. The origin of the receptors is a man in his late teens or twenties with type 1 diabetes.

This clone was seen ten or more times. The chain employs TRBV5-6 and TRBJ2-2; weak D call: TRBD2 (6 bases). This CDR3 contains 13 residues. CDR1 SGHDT and CDR2 YYEEEE come from the germline V gene. V shed 4 bases and J shed 6 bases, with 10 bases lying between them. CDR3: CASSVAVSGELFF. The CDR3 DNA sequence: TGTGCCAGCAGCGTAGCGGTTTCCGGGGAGCTGTTTTTT.

The table lists this clone with a few counts. The genes are TRBV6-5 and TRBJ1-5; D gene uncertain. Trimming took off 0 bases at V and 4 bases at J, with 10 bases between the two ends. The germline gives CDR1 MNHEY, CDR2 SVGAGI. This CDR3 has 15 amino acids. CDR3 sequence (DNA): TGTGCCAGCAGTTACTCGATAGGGAGGAATCAGCCCCAGCATTTT. It yields the protein CASSYSIGRNQPQHF.

The genes are TRBV7-7 and TRBJ1-1; no clear D gene. Germline loops: CDR1 SSHAT, CDR2 FNYEAQ (reference sequence). The V gene lost 3 bases and the J gene lost 3 bases, with 8 bases spanning the gap. The CDR3 has 13 residues. The CDR3, as DNA: TGTGCCAGCAGCTTTAGAATTGACACTGAAGCTTTCTTT. Its protein is CASSFRIDTEAFF. Drawing the rest from reference TRBV7-7 and TRBJ1-1, the complete variable domain is GAGVSQSPRYKVTKRGQDVTLRCDPISSHATLYWYQQALGQGPEFLTYFNYEAQPDKSGLPSDRFSAERPEGSISTLTIQRTEQRDSAMYRCASSFRIDTEAFFGQGTRLTVV.

The sample holds a few counts of this clone. V usage is TRBV14 and J usage is TRBJ2-1, with 8 nucleotides matching TRBD2. The ends lost 2 bases at V and 0 bases at J; junction bases unmatched: 18. This CDR3 has 21 residues. The germline gives CDR1 SGHDN, CDR2 FVKESK. CDR3 DNA sequence: TGTGCCAGCAGCCAATCGTGGTTTGGCAGCGGGAGTAAGAGCTCCTACAATGAGCAGTTCTTC. Translated, it gives CASSQSWFGSGSKSSYNEQFF.

The V and J genes are TRBV27 and TRBJ2-7; 9 bases are shared with TRBD2. CDR1 is MNHEY, CDR2 SMNVEV, per germline (reference sequence). The CDR3 extends over 15 amino acids. The trim removed 2 bases at V and 3 bases at J, leaving 5 bases unmatched. The CDR3 loop is CASSLRLAGLYEQYF. DNA of the CDR3: TGTGCCAGCAGTTTAAGGCTAGCGGGACTCTACGAGCAGTACTTC.

This clone was picked up a small number of times. The chain carries TRBV7-2 and TRBJ2-5; 11 bases align to TRBD2. V gave up 3 bases and J gave up 5 bases; unmatched junction bases: 8. This CDR3 region has 16 residues. Per the germline V gene, CDR1 is SGHTA and CDR2 is FQGNSA. This chain's CDR3 is CASSLVTTSGGETQYF. CDR3 nucleotides: TGTGCCAGCAGCTTGGTCACTACTAGCGGGGGTGAGACCCAGTACTTC. The full variable domain, rest sourced from reference TRBV7-2 and TRBJ2-5, is GAGVSQSPSNKVTEKGKDVELRCDPISGHTALYWYRQSLGQGLEFLIYFQGNSAPDKSGLPSDRFSAERTGGSVSTLTIQRTQQEDSAVYLCASSLVTTSGGETQYFGPGTRLLVL.

This chain links TRBV7-2 with TRBJ2-7; a possible D gene is TRBD1 (6 bases). Germline CDR1 is SGHTA and CDR2 is FQGNSA. The CDR3 has 14 residues. The ends were cut back, 5 bases at V and 3 bases at J, with 14 bases in the middle. The CDR3 region has the DNA TGTGCCAGCAGCGCCCAGGACAGTTTCTACGAGCAGTACTTC. Residues: CASSAQDSFYEQYF.

V and J are TRBV6-6 and TRBJ2-4; 9 bases are shared with TRBD2. From germline, CDR1 is MNHNY and CDR2 SVGAGI (reference sequence). The CDR3 consists of 15 residues. The V gene end was trimmed by 8 bases and the J gene end by 10 bases; junction bases not matched to a gene: 15. The DNA of the CDR3 is TGTGCCAGCGGTGATGACCTGGGGACTAGCCCAATTCAGTACTTC. Translation gives CASGDDLGTSPIQYF.

This clone occurred a few times. The gene calls are TRBV28 and TRBJ1-2, with a possible D match to TRBD1 (5 bases). CDR1 MDHEN and CDR2 SYDVKM come from the germline V gene. Trimming took off 2 bases at V and 0 bases at J, with 10 bases between the two ends. The length of the CDR3 is 15 residues. The CDR3 region is CASSLGGGTNYGYTF. Here the CDR3 DNA reads TGTGCCAGCAGTTTAGGGGGGGGAACTAACTATGGCTACACCTTC.

This clone was observed a few times. V and J are TRBV11-2 and TRBJ2-1; D call uncertain. CDR3 size: 15 residues. CDR1 and CDR2 (germline): SGHAT, FQNNGV. V gave up 4 bases and J gave up 3 bases, with 13 bases separating them. The CDR3 region is CASSSISWSYNEQFF. The CDR3 DNA reads TGTGCCAGCAGCTCCATAAGTTGGAGCTACAATGAGCAGTTCTTC. Filled out from reference TRBV11-2 and TRBJ2-1, the complete variable domain reads EAGVAQSPRYKIIEKRQSVAFWCNPISGHATLYWYQQILGQGPKLLIQFQNNGVVDDSQLPKDRFSAERLKGVDSTLKIQPAKLEDSAVYLCASSSISWSYNEQFFGPGTRLTVL.